This record looks at one T cell receptor (beta chain) sequence and its context. No antigen is known for it. The data are from a study of CD8+ T cells in alopecia areata. V shed 7 bases, J shed 8 bases, and the junction held 10 bases outside the gene matches. Germline CDR1 reads MGHDK; CDR2 reads SYGVNS. The CDR3 loop spans 14 amino acids. Following RNA extraction, reverse transcription yielded cDNA that acted as the sequencing template. Repertoires were generated with immunoSEQ multiplex PCR, while TCRdb's copy carries only in-frame clones and drops some. The data show roughly 120,000 clones, 55% to 80% seen once. Whole-study results and caveats: For lesional scalp, especially alopecia totalis/universalis, clonality was higher than in normal scalp.

This clonotype was sampled from a human donor in good health. The sequenced material came from CD4+ T cells sorted from blood. The chain couples TRBV25-1 to TRBJ1-2; 10 bases agree with TRBD1. The CDR3 protein is CASTRQGAKEGYTF. CDR3 sequence (DNA): TGTGCCAGCACAAGACAGGGGGCGAAGGAGGGCTACACCTTC.